These T cell receptor beta chains were read from a single sample in a study of T cell repertoires in cytomegalovirus infection. TCRdb recomputed calls from the reads with MiXCR, one row per CDR3 protein. This table holds 200,000 to 300,000 distinct CDR3 sequences, 10% to 15% found once. Material: PBMCs. These TCRs come from a human donor in good health (CMV status not recorded). Some clones in this sample may be carry-over from other donors' samples. Both conserved end residues are part of each CDR3. D genes are given only for firm matches. Not every row has a clone size; where given, it reads once, few, many or a size class.

CASSWSGNTIYF	TGTGCCAGTTCGTGGAGCGGAAACACCATATATTTT	few	-	TRBV19	TRBJ1-3
CASSLGHEQFF	TGTGCCAGCAGCTTGGGCCATGAGCAGTTCTTC	many	-	TRBV5-6	TRBJ2-1
CASSPRPPTGAPWGANVLTF	TGTGCCAGCTCACCGAGGCCCCCGACAGGGGCCCCCTGGGGGGCCAACGTCCTGACTTTC	few	TRBD1	TRBV18	TRBJ2-6
CASSLDRAKTGELFF	TGTGCCAGCAGCCTGGACAGGGCAAAAACCGGGGAGCTGTTTTTT	-	TRBD1	TRBV5-4	TRBJ2-2
CASSDRGAGNIQYF	TGTGCCAGCAGTGATAGGGGAGCAGGGAACATTCAGTACTTC	many	-	TRBV25-1	TRBJ2-4
CASTRRRGPGAQYF	TGTGCCAGCACCCGGAGGCGGGGCCCAGGGGCCCAGTACTTC	many	-	TRBV7-2	TRBJ2-5
CASSSVEGSGANVLTF	TGTGCCAGTTCCTCCGTAGAGGGCTCTGGGGCCAACGTCCTGACTTTC	few	-	TRBV19	TRBJ2-6
CASSKNTEAEAFF	TGTGCCAGTAGTAAGAACACCGAAGCTGAAGCTTTCTTT	many	-	TRBV19	TRBJ1-1
CASSIPGQGNGNEQFF	TGTGCCAGTAGTATACCGGGACAGGGGAATGGCAATGAGCAGTTCTTC	many	TRBD1	TRBV19	TRBJ2-1
CASSLEGGPGEKLFF	TGTGCCAGCAGCTTAGAGGGCGGACCTGGTGAAAAACTGTTTTTT	many	-	TRBV7-9	TRBJ1-4
CASGRTGGPLNQPQHF	TGTGCCAGCGGACGTACGGGGGGCCCCCTCAATCAGCCCCAGCATTTT	few	-	TRBV2	TRBJ1-5
CASSLWDPLTNNEQFF	TGCGCCAGCAGCTTGTGGGACCCATTAACGAACAATGAGCAGTTCTTC	-	-	TRBV5-1	TRBJ2-1
CASSRTGGGGTEAFF	TGTGCCAGCAGCCGCACAGGGGGCGGTGGCACTGAAGCTTTCTTT	many	TRBD1	TRBV5-5	TRBJ1-1
CASPDLAKNIQYF	TGTGCCAGCCCCGACCTAGCCAAAAACATTCAGTACTTC	many	-	TRBV6-1	TRBJ2-4
CASRPRTANTEAFF	TGTGCCAGCAGGCCCCGGACAGCGAACACTGAAGCTTTCTTT	few	-	TRBV4-2	TRBJ1-1
CSVSGQGSGDYGYTF	TGCAGCGTTTCGGGACAGGGGAGCGGGGACTATGGCTACACCTTC	few	TRBD1	TRBV29-1	TRBJ1-2
CASSKGLAGVQETQYF	TGCGCCAGCAGCAAGGGACTAGCGGGCGTACAAGAGACCCAGTACTTC	-	TRBD2	TRBV5-1	TRBJ2-5
CASSLRRVDGYTF	TGTGCCAGCAGCCTCCGCAGGGTCGATGGCTACACCTTC	many	-	TRBV7-2	TRBJ1-2
CAISDSQGAYEQYF	TGTGCCATCAGTGACAGCCAAGGGGCCTACGAGCAGTACTTC	many	-	TRBV10-3	TRBJ2-7
CASSQERIPNGELFF	TGCGCCAGCAGCCAAGAAAGGATCCCGAACGGGGAGCTGTTTTTT	many	-	TRBV4-3	TRBJ2-2
CAISRDQETQYF	TGTGCCATCAGTCGGGACCAAGAGACCCAGTACTTC	many	-	TRBV10-3	TRBJ2-5
CASSLVTGAGSYEQYF	TGTGCCAGCAGCTTAGTTACAGGGGCTGGCTCCTACGAGCAGTACTTC	many	TRBD1	TRBV7-8	TRBJ2-7